Below, 27 T cell receptor beta chains from the same sample are listed, as sequenced in a study of shared T cell receptors in the human thymus. The data were produced by immunoSEQ multiplex PCR, yet TCRdb's version contains in-frame clones alone and is incomplete. The sample lists over 350,000 clones; around 95% were seen once. Sequenced sample: thymocytes. The receptors stem from a human donor.

This clone has only one observation. V gene TRBV27 combines with J gene TRBJ1-2; D is possibly TRBD1 (6 bases). The germline V gene encodes CDR1 MNHEY and CDR2 SMNVEV (reference sequence). This CDR3 is built from 14 residues. The V and J ends lost 4 bases and 3 bases respectively, with 12 bases between them. CDR3 residues: CASSWGLGDYGYTF. CDR3 sequence (DNA): TGTGCCAGCAGTTGGGGGCTAGGGGACTATGGCTACACCTTC.

This clone was seen a single time. The chain recombines TRBV7-5 with TRBJ2-7; TRBD1, as called in the table, went unchecked against the DNA. TRBV7-5 is flagged as a pseudogene. This CDR3 has 14 amino acids. The CDR3 DNA follows: TGTGTCAGAAGCGAACTCAGGGGCTCCTACGAGCAGTACTTC. Translation gives CVRSELRGSYEQYF.

This chain uses TRBV2 with TRBJ2-6; 7 nucleotides agree with TRBD2. The CDR3 runs to 17 residues. Germline values: CDR1 SNHLY, CDR2 FYNNEI. Trimming removed 2 bases from V and 3 bases from J; junction bases left unmatched: 7. Here the CDR3 reads CASSEYPGRVGANVLTF. The DNA for the CDR3 is TGTGCCAGCAGTGAATATCCAGGGAGGGTTGGGGCCAACGTCCTGACTTTC.

The chain recombines TRBV7-4 with TRBJ1-1; D is unresolved. Deletions cut 5 bases from V and 7 bases from J, with 41 bases between. Germline CDR1 is SGHVT and CDR2 is SQSDAQ. The CDR3 has 22 amino acids. The CDR3 loop is CASSLLLDHNVTALSRYHEAFF. CDR3 DNA: TGTGCCAGCAGCCTTCTCCTCGACCACAATGTTACAGCTTTGTCACGGTATCATGAAGCTTTCTTT.

CDR3 DNA sequence: TGTGCCAGCAGTACAAGCCAAGGGGCCTGCACAGATACGCAGTATTTT. It encodes CASSTSQGACTDTQYF. The chain has TRBV27 and TRBJ2-3; maybe TRBD1 (5 bases). Per the germline V gene, CDR1 is MNHEY and CDR2 is SMNVEV (reference sequence). This CDR3 is 16 amino acids long. V lost 5 bases and J lost 1, with 16 bases in between.

The chain has TRBV25-1 and TRBJ2-3; 10 nucleotides line up with TRBD2. Trimming removed 1 base from V and 4 bases from J; junction bases left unmatched: 11. The CDR3 runs to 18 residues. CDR1 MGHDK and CDR2 SYGVNS come from the germline V gene. CDR3 in amino acids: CASSELSRASGRADTQYF. In DNA, the CDR3 is TGTGCCAGCAGTGAATTGAGCCGCGCGAGCGGGAGGGCAGATACGCAGTATTTT.

The chain links TRBV15 to TRBJ1-5; D perhaps matches TRBD1 (5 bases). This CDR3 region has 13 residues. CDR1 and CDR2 from the germline V gene are LNHNV and YYDKDF (reference sequence). Trimming removed 6 bases from V and 5 bases from J, with 11 bases in between. The CDR3 bases are TGTGCCACCAGGGGGAGGGGCCATCAGCCCCAGCATTTT. Its protein product is CATRGRGHQPQHF.

The chain combines TRBV28 with TRBJ2-1; TRBD1 matches at 7 bases. Germline CDR1 reads MDHEN; CDR2 reads SYDVKM. The CDR3 length is 17 residues. The V and J ends lost 6 bases and 4 bases, in that order; junction bases with no gene match: 15. CDR3 DNA sequence: TGTGCCAGCAGCTCTCTACAGGGGCCGAAGTTTTACAATGAGCAGTTCTTC. This codes for CASSSLQGPKFYNEQFF.

The chain joins TRBV9 to TRBJ2-1; D not resolved. The germline V gene encodes CDR1 SGDLS and CDR2 YYNGEE. V dropped 1 base and J dropped 3 bases, with 8 bases sitting between them. CDR3 length equals 14 residues. CDR3 bases: TGTGCCAGCAGCGTATCCCCCAACTACAATGAGCAGTTCTTC. Translated, it gives CASSVSPNYNEQFF. The full variable domain, its missing parts supplied by reference TRBV9 and TRBJ2-1, is DSGVTQTPKHLITATGQRVTLRCSPRSGDLSVYWYQQSLDQGLQFLIQYYNGEERAKGNILERFSAQQFPDLHSELNLSSLELGDSALYFCASSVSPNYNEQFFGPGTRLTVL.

This clone appeared once. The chain uses TRBV10-1 and TRBJ2-6, with 7 bases fitting TRBD1. The germline V gene has CDR1 WNHNN and CDR2 SYGVQD (reference sequence). This CDR3 has 21 amino acids. Trimming removed 0 bases from V and 0 bases from J; junction bases left unmatched: 14. The CDR3 reads CASSESATGATDFSGANVLTF. The DNA for the CDR3 is TGCGCCAGCAGTGAGTCGGCCACAGGGGCAACTGACTTCTCTGGGGCCAACGTCCTGACTTTC.

This chain connects TRBV10-1 to TRBJ1-5; perhaps TRBD1 as D (5 bases). CDR3 size: 18 residues. The germline V and J ends were trimmed by 2 bases and 0 bases, with 17 bases remaining between them. Germline loops: CDR1 WNHNN, CDR2 SYGVQD (reference sequence). The CDR3, as DNA: TGCGCCAGCAGTGAGGCGGGACTCAAGGTTGTTAGCAATCAGCCCCAGCATTTT. It translates to CASSEAGLKVVSNQPQHF.

This chain uses TRBV4-1 with TRBJ1-5; D gene ambiguous. The CDR3 has 17 residues. The germline gives CDR1 MGHRA, CDR2 YSYEKL. Trimming took off 4 bases at V and 2 bases at J, with 18 bases between the two ends. CDR3 protein: CASSLSTSSGGNQPQHF. The CDR3 DNA follows: TGCGCCAGCAGCCTAAGCACGAGCTCAGGAGGCAATCAGCCCCAGCATTTT.

Turning to this clone: The CDR3 ends on some other residue instead of the conserved phenylalanine or tryptophan, so this is likely a read error. Because the CDR3's place on the DNA is in doubt, the DNA is left out and the CDR3 is given as listed by TCRdb. The chain joins TRBV29-1 to TRBJ2-7; the table's D call, TRBD2, was not checked against the DNA. The V gene's germline CDR1 is SQVTM and CDR2 ANQGSEA. The CDR3 spans 11 amino acids, including both terminal residues. The CDR3 reads CSVDPPGLAGP.

The genes are TRBV9 and TRBJ1-1, with 10 bases identical to TRBD1. Germline CDR1 and CDR2: SGDLS and YYNGEE. V was pared by 4 bases and J by 5 bases, with 11 bases of the junction left unmatched. The CDR3 extends over 16 amino acids. This CDR3 is CASSSRDRGRWTEAFF. CDR3 sequence (DNA): TGTGCCAGCAGCTCCCGGGACAGGGGAAGATGGACTGAAGCTTTCTTT.

The chain couples TRBV7-9 to TRBJ1-2, with D possibly being TRBD1 (6 bases). This CDR3 contains 15 residues. Germline V gene sequence: CDR1 SEHNR, CDR2 FQNEAQ (reference sequence). The germline V and J ends were trimmed by 2 bases and 4 bases, with 14 bases remaining between them. This CDR3 reads CASSLILGAVYGYTF. The CDR3 bases are TGTGCCAGCAGCTTAATCTTGGGGGCGGTCTATGGCTACACCTTC.

The rearrangement uses TRBV2 and TRBJ2-1; tentative D call: TRBD2 (6 bases). V shed 2 bases and J shed 0 bases, with 11 bases lying between them. This CDR3 is built from 16 residues. Germline V gene sequence: CDR1 SNHLY, CDR2 FYNNEI. The CDR3 nucleotides are TGTGCCAGCAGTGAACCTAGCGAGAGCTCCTACAATGAGCAGTTCTTC. It codes for CASSEPSESSYNEQFF.

The chain joins TRBV14 to TRBJ2-2, with 8 bases identical to TRBD1. There are 14 residues in the CDR3. Germline values: CDR1 SGHDN, CDR2 FVKESK. V shed 4 bases, J shed 13 bases, and the junction held 11 bases outside the gene matches. The CDR3 loop reads CASSLKDGTGGLFF. The CDR3 DNA is TGTGCCAGCAGCCTCAAAGACGGGACAGGCGGGCTGTTTTTT.

V gene TRBV4-3 combines with J gene TRBJ2-5; 10 nucleotides line up with TRBD2. This CDR3 region has 17 residues. Germline CDR1 and CDR2: LGHNA and YSLEER. Trimming removed 4 bases from V and 2 bases from J; junction bases left unmatched: 10. CDR3 coding DNA: TGCGCCAGCAGCCCTCTAGCGGGAGTAGTGAGGCAAGAGACCCAGTACTTC. Translating it yields CASSPLAGVVRQETQYF.

The chain has TRBV6-5 and TRBJ2-6; 9 bases agree with TRBD1. V was pared by 4 bases and J by 2 bases, with 3 bases of the junction left unmatched. Germline loops: CDR1 MNHEY, CDR2 SVGAGI. The CDR3 is made up of 16 amino acids. The CDR3 DNA is TGTGCCAGCAGTTTGACAGGGGGGCCTGGGGCCAACGTCCTGACTTTC. Encoded protein: CASSLTGGPGANVLTF.

This sequence joins TRBV27 and TRBJ2-5, with a weak D call TRBD2 (5 bases). The germline V gene has CDR1 MNHEY and CDR2 SMNVEV (reference sequence). CDR3 length equals 13 residues. V gave up 2 bases and J gave up 1 base, with 5 bases separating them. CDR3 amino acids: CASSLRGQETQYF. The CDR3 DNA reads TGTGCCAGCAGTTTACGGGGCCAAGAGACCCAGTACTTC.

The V and J genes are TRBV14 and TRBJ2-7; TRBD1 is a possible D gene (5 bases). This CDR3 has 14 amino acids. V was shortened by 4 bases and J by 6 bases, with 16 bases between the two germline ends. Germline V gene data show CDR1 as SGHDN and CDR2 as FVKESK. CDR3 coding DNA: TGTGCCAGCAGCCCCAGCCCCACCAGGGCCGAGCAGTACTTC. Its protein product is CASSPSPTRAEQYF.

This chain links TRBV27 with TRBJ1-1; no clear D. The germline V and J ends were trimmed by 7 bases and 0 bases, with 24 bases remaining between them. This CDR3 region has 18 residues. Germline values: CDR1 MNHEY, CDR2 SMNVEV (reference sequence). CDR3 bases: TGTGCCAGCAAGTCTGGCCCACTGGACCGCCAATTGAACACTGAAGCTTTCTTT. It codes for CASKSGPLDRQLNTEAFF.

Of note for this clone: Within the sample, other DNA sequences also encode this same CDR3. This chain uses TRBV10-3 with TRBJ1-1; weak D call: TRBD1 (5 bases). The CDR3 totals 14 residues. Germline CDR1 reads ENHRY; CDR2 reads SYGVKD. Trimming pared 1 base from V and 1 base from J, leaving 7 bases between. CDR3 region: CAISEYGQNTEAFF. The DNA for the CDR3 is TGTGCCATCAGTGAGTACGGACAGAACACTGAAGCTTTCTTT.

The genes are TRBV19 and TRBJ2-1; 16 bases fit TRBD2. After removal of 6 bases from V and 1 base from J, the junction contained 3 bases not matched to a gene. The germline V gene encodes CDR1 LNHDA and CDR2 SQIVND (reference sequence). This CDR3 has 17 residues. The DNA for the CDR3 is TGTGCCAGTAGGGGACTAGCGGGAGGGGGGTCCTACAATGAGCAGTTCTTC. This sequence encodes CASRGLAGGGSYNEQFF. Filled out from reference TRBV19 and TRBJ2-1, the complete variable domain reads DGGITQSPKYLFRKEGQNVTLSCEQNLNHDAMYWYRQDPGQGLRLIYYSQIVNDFQKGDIAEGYSVSREKKESFPLTVTSAQKNPTAFYLCASRGLAGGGSYNEQFFGPGTRLTVL.

The rearrangement links TRBV28 to TRBJ2-4, with D unresolved. This CDR3 is built from 13 residues. The germline gives CDR1 MDHEN, CDR2 SYDVKM. V lost 3 bases and J 0 bases, leaving 3 bases between the germline ends. The CDR3 DNA reads TGTGCCAGCAGTTTCCCAGCCAAAAACATTCAGTACTTC. It encodes CASSFPAKNIQYF.

This chain joins TRBV5-4 and TRBJ2-5; 10 positions match TRBD2. Germline-derived CDR1 and CDR2 are SGHNT and YYREEE (reference sequence). The CDR3 extends over 18 amino acids. J lost 1 base, V lost 4 bases, and 13 bases had no gene match. The chain's CDR3 is CASSPRGGLAFFQETQYF. Written as DNA, the CDR3 is TGTGCCAGCAGCCCTAGGGGGGGACTAGCGTTTTTCCAAGAGACCCAGTACTTC. Filled out from reference TRBV5-4 and TRBJ2-5, the complete variable domain reads ETGVTQSPTHLIKTRGQQVTLRCSSQSGHNTVSWYQQALGQGPQFIFQYYREEENGRGNFPPRFSGLQFPNYSSELNVNALELDDSALYLCASSPRGGLAFFQETQYFGPGTRLLVL.

The chain carries TRBV7-2 and TRBJ2-3; TRBD2 matches 9 bases. The CDR3 has 17 residues. The V gene's germline CDR1 is SGHTA and CDR2 FQGNSA. Unmatched junction bases numbered 9, after V lost 4 bases and J lost 1 base. As DNA, the CDR3 is TGTGCCAGCAGCTCCCATAGCGGGAGAGGGGGCACAGATACGCAGTATTTT. It encodes CASSSHSGRGGTDTQYF. Drawing the rest from reference TRBV7-2 and TRBJ2-3, the complete variable domain is GAGVSQSPSNKVTEKGKDVELRCDPISGHTALYWYRQSLGQGLEFLIYFQGNSAPDKSGLPSDRFSAERTGGSVSTLTIQRTQQEDSAVYLCASSSHSGRGGTDTQYFGPGTRLTVL.